This entry features one T cell receptor (beta chain) sequence. The antigen is not known. Per germline, CDR1 SGHDT and CDR2 YYEEEE. With V trimmed by 1 base and J by 5 bases, 7 bases remained unmatched. This CDR3 spans 15 amino acids. This sample was included in a study of human T cells and chemical hapten exposure. About the study: Patients were mainly female, each with alopecia areata, totalis or universalis. General study points: Significantly more large CDR3 similarity clusters arose among expanded TCRs than among controls. Donors, who had alopecia, may show an immune response that differs from healthy people's.

Time point defined: patch test 1, 2 weeks after DPC sensitization. The treatment here: therapeutic diphenylcyclopropenone sensitization with weekly scalp DPC. Individual cDNA molecules received unique molecular identifiers in the library. TCRdb reprocessed the RACE reads via MiXCR and lists one record per CDR3 protein. Found here are 180,000 or so distinct CDR3 sequences, 20% to 25% of them singletons; the top ten hold roughly 6.7%. The J gene is TRBJ2-3, the V gene TRBV5-6, with 7 bases aligning to TRBD2. This TCR derives from a woman aged 50 to 60 with alopecia areata. Some clones in this sample may be carry-over from other donors' samples. Sequencing was performed on whole blood, taken in connection with sensitization to the hapten diphenylcyclopropenone (DPC). The CDR3 DNA reads TGTGCCAGCAGCTTGAGCATAGGGAGGGGAGATACGCAGTATTTT. This encodes CASSLSIGRGDTQYF.